The 18 T cell receptor beta chains in this list originate from one sample, sequenced in a study of T cell clonality in common variable immunodeficiency (dated by TCRdb to the mid-2010s). Receptor libraries were prepared by the immunoSEQ multiplex PCR assay. TCRdb retrieved this table from immuneACCESS and kept in-frame rearrangements only. Not all clones are present; in checked studies, unresolved V genes account for under half, and no reason is known for the remainder. This sample is represented by 25,000 to 40,000 clones, with no singletons among them. The ten largest clones add up to 3.5% to 4% of the sample. What was sequenced was peripheral blood mononuclear cells. Receptors originate from a person aged 18 to 69 in good health.

The table lists this clone with many counts. The covered CDR3 bases are TGCGCCAGCAGCCCACCGGGGGGGGGAGAGGAGACC. It yields the protein CASSPPGGGEET. The CDR3 reads in full as CASSPPGGGEETQYF. The V and J genes are TRBV4-1 and TRBJ2-5; 8 bases map to TRBD2. Read coverage stops 3 residues before the CDR3 terminus; the germline J gene supplies the remainder. The length of the CDR3 is 15 residues. Germline V gives CDR1 MGHRA, CDR2 YSYEKL. V shed 4 bases and J 5 bases; nucleotides not matched to a gene: 9.

This clone was detected ten times or more. The junction departs from the called germline gene at one end, perhaps through a read error. From the germline J gene comes the end of the CDR3, since the read stops 3 residues before it. This chain joins TRBV20-1 and TRBJ1-4, with D uncertain. Germline assignment: CDR1 DFQATT and CDR2 SNEGSKA (reference sequence). The CDR3 has 15 amino acids. CDR3 DNA, as far as it was read: TGCAGTACTAGCCTTTCGTCGGGGTCTAATGAAAAA. As protein: CSTSLSSGSNEK. The complete CDR3 protein is CSTSLSSGSNEKLFF.

This clone was detected many times. The read ends 3 residues shy of where the CDR3 ends; the end is completed using the germline J gene. J is TRBJ2-2 and V is TRBV13; a possible D gene is TRBD1 (6 bases). V dropped 3 bases and J dropped 0 bases, with 17 bases sitting between them. The CDR3 has 18 residues. CDR1 and CDR2 from the germline V gene are PRHDT and FYEKMQ (reference sequence). The CDR3: CASSFRPGDRTNTGELFF. The sequenced CDR3 bases are TGTGCCAGCAGCTTCCGGCCCGGTGACAGGACGAACACCGGGGAG.

This clone has a count of ten or more. The read ends 3 residues shy of where the CDR3 ends; the end is completed using the germline J gene. This chain links TRBV20-1 with TRBJ1-1; 8 bases line up with TRBD1. The CDR3 runs 14 residues. Trimming at V came to 3 bases and at J to 4 bases, leaving 7 bases not matched to a gene. Per germline, CDR1 DFQATT and CDR2 SNEGSKA (reference sequence). The CDR3: CSASTTGVGTEAFF. The part of the CDR3 DNA that was read is TGCAGTGCTAGTACGACAGGGGTTGGCACTGAA.

This clone appeared many times. The sequence runs out 3 residues before the end of the CDR3; the remainder is reconstructed from the germline J gene. The V call is TRBV7-2, the J call TRBJ2-5; the match to TRBD1 covers 8 bases. CDR1 is SGHTA, CDR2 FQGNSA, per germline. J gave up 7 bases and V 8 bases, and 9 bases lay outside the gene matches. The CDR3 spans 13 residues. CDR3 amino acids: CASGTGGVGTQYF. The CDR3 bases that were read are TGTGCCAGCGGAACAGGGGGAGTAGGGACC.

This clone has a handful of counts. The read stops 3 residues short of the end of the CDR3; the missing end is completed from the germline J gene. J is TRBJ1-1 and V is TRBV11-1, with TRBD1 matching 10 bases. CDR3 length: 13 residues. J was trimmed by 7 bases and V by 5 bases; bases with no gene match: 4. Germline values: CDR1 SGHAT, CDR2 FQDESV (reference sequence). CDR3 bases read: TGTGCCAGCAGCACCGGACAGGGGGGTGAA. Residues: CASSTGQGGE. The CDR3 reads in full as CASSTGQGGEAFF.

The table lists this clone with many counts. The sequence runs out 3 residues before the end of the CDR3; the remainder is reconstructed from the germline J gene. The J gene is TRBJ2-5, the V gene TRBV19; 12 bases map to TRBD1. This CDR3 region has 14 residues. Trimming took 8 bases from V and 7 from J; bases not matched to a gene: 8. Germline CDR1 LNHDA, CDR2 SQIVND (reference sequence). CDR3 DNA, as far as it was read: TGTGCCAGTTCGATGGGACAGGGGGCCGGGACC. It encodes CASSMGQGAGT. The CDR3 as a whole reads CASSMGQGAGTQYF.

This clone appeared many times. The read ends 3 residues before the CDR3 terminus; that terminus is restored from the germline J gene. The V and J genes are TRBV11-2 and TRBJ2-2; 7 bases map to TRBD1. This CDR3 is built from 14 residues. The V gene end was trimmed by 5 bases and the J gene end by 4 bases; junction bases not matched to a gene: 4. Germline loops: CDR1 SGHAT, CDR2 FQNNGV. CDR3 bases read: TGTGCCAGCAGCCCCGGGACAGCCACCGGGGAG. This gives the protein CASSPGTATGE. The full CDR3 protein reads CASSPGTATGELFF.

The sample holds many counts of this clone. The read terminates 3 residues before the CDR3 end, so the remaining end is supplied by the germline J gene. The chain has TRBV20-1 and TRBJ2-2; 9 bases are shared with TRBD1. CDR1 is DFQATT and CDR2 is SNEGSKA in the germline V gene (reference sequence). CDR3 length equals 15 residues. Incomplete CDR3 DNA: TGCAGTGCAAATCCGACAGGGGGTGATAATTCACCG. Residues: CSANPTGGDNSP. The whole CDR3 is CSANPTGGDNSPLFF.

Many counts were recorded for this clone. Read data end 3 residues before the CDR3 end; the end is taken from the germline J gene. This chain connects TRBV13 to TRBJ1-2, with 7 nucleotides matching TRBD1. The V segment lost 5 bases and the J segment 0 bases; nucleotides outside the gene matches: 9. Germline CDR1 PRHDT, CDR2 FYEKMQ (reference sequence). The CDR3 has 16 residues. The CDR3 DNA, read in part, is TGTGCCAGCAGCCGCGCGGCCGGGACAGCTAACTATGGC. Its protein product is CASSRAAGTANYG. The full-length CDR3 reads as CASSRAAGTANYGYTF.

This clone has at least ten counts. Read sequence stops 3 residues before the CDR3 end, and the germline J gene provides the missing end. This rearrangement joins TRBV11-2 to TRBJ2-7; D remains unclear. CDR1 SGHAT and CDR2 FQNNGV come from the germline V gene. The germline V and J ends were trimmed by 1 base and 4 bases, with 5 bases remaining between them. The CDR3 runs to 12 residues. The CDR3 loop is CASSLGLYEQYF. The DNA read from the CDR3 is TGTGCCAGCAGCTTAGGTTTATACGAG.

This clone was recorded at least ten times. The CDR3 goes on 3 residues after the read ends, and that part is filled in from the germline J gene. This chain links TRBV5-5 with TRBJ1-2; a possible D gene is TRBD1 (6 bases). The CDR3 has 13 residues. V was trimmed by 3 bases and J by 2 bases, leaving 8 bases between them. Per the germline V gene, CDR1 is SGHKS and CDR2 is YYEKEE (reference sequence). The CDR3 DNA, read in part, is TGTGCCAGCAGCTCCACAGGGAACTATGGC. It specifies CASSSTGNYG. In full, the CDR3 is CASSSTGNYGYTF.

The sample holds many counts of this clone. The missing CDR3 end, 3 residues past where the read stops, is filled in from the germline J gene. The rearrangement joins TRBV18 to TRBJ2-3; D might be TRBD2 (6 bases). The CDR3 length is 14 residues. Germline V gene sequence: CDR1 KGHSH, CDR2 LQKENI. Trimming pared 6 bases from V and 5 bases from J, leaving 15 bases between. The part of the CDR3 DNA that was read is TGTGCCAGCTCTAAAGGAGGGCAGGGAGATACG. Residues: CASSKGGQGDT. The full CDR3 protein reads CASSKGGQGDTQYF.

This clone was seen a handful of times. The read falls 3 residues short of the CDR3 end, and the missing part is taken from the germline J gene. This sequence joins TRBV10-2 and TRBJ2-2; 10 bases align to TRBD1. The CDR3 runs 15 residues. The germline V gene has CDR1 WSHSY and CDR2 SAAADI. This CDR3 reads CASSEPDRGNEKLFF. Partial CDR3 DNA: TGCGCCAGCAGTGAACCGGACAGGGGGAATGAAAAG.

This clone appeared many times. The read ends 3 residues early relative to the CDR3; the germline J gene fills the gap. The chain employs TRBV20-1 and TRBJ1-1; D is unresolved. Germline assignment: CDR1 DFQATT and CDR2 SNEGSKA (reference sequence). V lost 6 bases to trimming and J lost 1 base, with 18 bases between them. The CDR3 covers 15 residues. The CDR3 protein is CSAVSGRAGNTEAFF. CDR3 bases read: TGCAGTGCCGTCTCGGGGAGGGCCGGGAACACTGAA.

This clone was seen repeatedly, ten times or more. The CDR3 goes on 3 residues after the read ends, and that part is filled in from the germline J gene. The chain joins TRBV2 to TRBJ1-1; TRBD1 might be the D (6 bases). Germline lookup yields CDR1 SNHLY and CDR2 FYNNEI. V lost 5 bases, J lost 4 bases, and 11 bases lay in between. CDR3 length: 13 amino acids. The CDR3 reads CASSSRTATEAFF. Partial CDR3 DNA: TGTGCCAGCAGTTCGCGGACAGCCACTGAA.

This clone came up many times. Sequencing ends 3 residues short of the CDR3 end; the germline J gene provides the rest. The chain employs TRBV11-2 and TRBJ1-3, with unresolved D. Germline lookup yields CDR1 SGHAT and CDR2 FQNNGV. The V end lost 0 bases, the J end lost 2 bases, and 5 bases lay between the germline ends. The CDR3 is made up of 14 amino acids. The CDR3 loop is CASSLEFTGNTIYF. The part of the CDR3 DNA that was read is TGTGCCAGCAGCTTAGAGTTTACTGGAAACACC. The full variable domain, completed using reference TRBV11-2 and TRBJ1-3, is EAGVAQSPRYKIIEKRQSVAFWCNPISGHATLYWYQQILGQGPKLLIQFQNNGVVDDSQLPKDRFSAERLKGVDSTLKIQPAKLEDSAVYLCASSLEFTGNTIYFGEGSWLTVV.

This clone was counted many times. The CDR3 end falls 3 residues outside the read, so it is completed with the germline J gene. The chain recombines TRBV10-3 with TRBJ2-5; 10 bases map to TRBD2. This CDR3 comprises 15 residues. Per germline, CDR1 ENHRY and CDR2 SYGVKD. V shed 5 bases and J 4 bases; nucleotides not matched to a gene: 7. Partial CDR3 DNA: TGTGCCATCAGTTTGACCGGGACTAGCGTAGAGACC. Its translation is CAISLTGTSVET. From start to end, the CDR3 is CAISLTGTSVETQYF.